One and the same sample provided the 28 T cell receptor beta chains below, sequenced in a study of blood T cell repertoires in COVID-19. Some clones are missing from TCRdb's copy, which holds only in-frame ones; the method was immunoSEQ multiplex PCR. The sample lists roughly 70,000 clones, roughly 78% occurring once. The sequenced material came from peripheral blood. The receptors were gathered from a human donor in a cohort sampled during active COVID-19.

The rearrangement links TRBV5-1 to TRBJ1-2; the D gene is possibly TRBD1 (6 bases). CDR1 is SGHRS, CDR2 YFSETQ, per germline. Trimming left V 0 bases short and J 3 bases short, with 9 bases between. CDR3 size: 14 residues. CDR3 amino acids: CASSLDRADYGYTF. CDR3 in DNA: TGCGCCAGCAGCTTGGACAGGGCGGACTATGGCTACACCTTC.

The V call is TRBV5-6, the J call TRBJ2-3; D is undetermined. The CDR3 spans 14 residues. The germline CDR1 and CDR2 sequences are SGHDT and YYEEEE. V lost 0 bases, J lost 0 bases, and 5 bases lay in between. CDR3 bases: TGTGCCAGCAGCTTGGGAGTTAGCACAGATACGCAGTATTTT. It specifies CASSLGVSTDTQYF.

The chain links TRBV9 to TRBJ2-7; 7 nucleotides match TRBD1. Germline CDR1 reads SGDLS; CDR2 reads YYNGEE. The junction had 3 bases not matched to a gene; V was cut back by 3 bases and J by 3 bases. CDR3 length equals 13 residues. The CDR3 DNA reads TGTGCCAGCAGCGATCGGGACAGCTACGAGCAGTACTTC. As protein: CASSDRDSYEQYF.

This sequence joins TRBV24-1 and TRBJ2-7; tentatively, D is TRBD1 (5 bases). The CDR3 is 17 amino acids. Germline V CDR1 and CDR2: KGHDR, SFDVKD. The ends were cut back, 1 base at V and 3 bases at J, with 18 bases in the middle. The CDR3: CATSDFLSWGRLYEQYF. DNA of the CDR3: TGTGCCACCAGTGATTTCTTGTCGTGGGGCAGGCTCTACGAGCAGTACTTC.

This chain connects TRBV21-1 to TRBJ2-7; TRBD1 is taken as the D call from the table, unchecked against the DNA. TRBV21-1 is a pseudogene segment. This CDR3 has 11 residues. The CDR3, as DNA: TGTGCCAGCGGACAGGGGAGCGAGCAGTACTTC. Encoded protein: CASGQGSEQYF.

This clone was detected only once. Other nucleotide sequences from this sample produce the same CDR3. The CDR3 reads CASSLAANTGELFF. The CDR3 DNA sequence: TGTGCCAGCAGCTTAGCCGCGAACACCGGGGAGCTGTTTTTT. The J gene is TRBJ2-2, the V gene TRBV7-2; D not resolved. Looked up from germline, CDR1 is SGHTA and CDR2 is FQGNSA. The CDR3 consists of 14 residues. V lost 0 bases, J lost 0 bases, and 2 bases lay in between.

The rearrangement joins TRBV12-3 or TRBV12-4 to TRBJ2-7, with TRBD2 as a possible D gene (6 bases). The CDR3 runs to 12 residues. Deletions cut 6 bases from V and 5 bases from J, with 11 bases between. The CDR3 loop reads CASRGGTNEQYF. The CDR3 DNA reads as TGTGCCAGCAGGGGGGGTACCAACGAGCAGTACTTC.

The table lists this clone with a few counts. The chain links TRBV4-2 to TRBJ2-7; D perhaps matches TRBD1 (6 bases). V gave up 0 bases and J gave up 1 base, with 13 bases separating them. CDR3 length: 16 amino acids. Germline V gives CDR1 LGHNA, CDR2 YNFKEQ. Here the CDR3 reads CASSQEVSRGSYEQYF. The CDR3 DNA is TGTGCCAGCAGCCAAGAGGTTTCCAGGGGATCCTACGAGCAGTACTTC.

This chain joins TRBV30 and TRBJ2-7; TRBD2 is a possible D gene (6 bases). Germline-derived CDR1 and CDR2 are GTSNPN and SVGIG (reference sequence). This CDR3 has 15 amino acids. Trimming removed 0 bases at V and 0 bases at J, with 12 bases between. The CDR3 coding sequence is TGTGCCTGGAGTGTAGGGCGGGGCAGCTCCTACGAGCAGTACTTC. Its translation is CAWSVGRGSSYEQYF.

About this clone: The junction differs from germline at one of its ends, possibly a read error. CDR3 DNA: TGTGCCACCAGCACGGGGGATGTGGGATTGCACTTC. Protein: CATSTGDVGLHF. The J gene is TRBJ2-7, the V gene TRBV15; D is possibly TRBD2 (6 bases). The CDR3 is 12 residues long. Germline lookup yields CDR1 LNHNV and CDR2 YYDKDF (reference sequence). The full variable domain, rest sourced from reference TRBV15 and TRBJ2-7, is DAMVIQNPRYQVTQFGKPVTLSCSQTLNHNVMYWYQQKSSQAPKLLFHYYDKDFNNEADTPDNFQSRRPNTSFCFLDIRSPGLGDTAMYLCATSTGDVGLHFGPGTRLTVT.

Only a few counts were recorded for this clone. The V gene is TRBV5-6, the J gene TRBJ2-5, with 7 bases fitting TRBD1. CDR1 SGHDT and CDR2 YYEEEE come from the germline V gene. V lost 4 bases and J lost 0; bases outside the gene matches: 12. This CDR3 contains 17 residues. Written as DNA, the CDR3 is TGTGCCAGCAGCGAGAGGGGGCTAGACGCGTACCAAGAGACCCAGTACTTC. Translating gives CASSERGLDAYQETQYF.

The chain couples TRBV11-1 to TRBJ2-5, with D maybe TRBD2 (7 bases). There are 18 residues in the CDR3. Germline V lookup: CDR1 SGHAT, CDR2 FQDESV (reference sequence). V was shortened by 4 bases and J by 4 bases, with 25 bases between the two germline ends. For the CDR3, the DNA is TGTGCCAGCAGCTCAGCAGGCGGGGGCGGAATTGATGTAGAGACCCAGTACTTC. Protein product: CASSSAGGGGIDVETQYF.

The chain has TRBV28 and TRBJ2-3; D is undetermined. Trimming pared 2 bases from V and 2 bases from J, leaving 5 bases between. There are 13 residues in the CDR3. CDR1 is MDHEN and CDR2 is SYDVKM in the germline V gene. The CDR3 nucleotides read TGTGCCAGCAGTTTACCCTCCACAGATACGCAGTATTTT. It is translated as CASSLPSTDTQYF.

The DNA for the CDR3 is TGTGCCAGCAGCTGGGGGGACAGCTCTGGAAACACCATATATTTT. As protein: CASSWGDSSGNTIYF. V and J are TRBV5-6 and TRBJ1-3; 7 bases are shared with TRBD1. Germline lookup yields CDR1 SGHDT and CDR2 YYEEEE. V was clipped by 3 bases and J by 0 bases; unmatched bases: 3. The CDR3 spans 15 residues. Combining the CDR3 with reference TRBV5-6 and TRBJ1-3 gives the whole variable domain DAGVTQSPTHLIKTRGQQVTLRCSPKSGHDTVSWYQQALGQGPQFIFQYYEEEERQRGNFPDRFSGHQFPNYSSELNVNALLLGDSALYLCASSWGDSSGNTIYFGEGSWLTVV.

The table lists this clone with a few counts. The chain links TRBV28 to TRBJ1-2; the D gene is possibly TRBD1 (6 bases). V lost 6 bases and J 0 bases, leaving 20 bases between the germline ends. The germline CDR1 and CDR2 sequences are MDHEN and SYDVKM. The CDR3 extends over 17 amino acids. The CDR3, as DNA: TGTGCCAGCAGCGTCTTTCCCCTCCGGACAGCTAACTATGGCTACACCTTC. Its protein product is CASSVFPLRTANYGYTF.

This clone was recorded only once. This sequence joins TRBV6-1 and TRBJ1-5; D unresolved. V lost 3 bases and J lost 1, with 7 bases in between. The CDR3 is made up of 14 amino acids. Germline-derived CDR1 and CDR2 are MNHNS and SASEGT. This CDR3 reads CASSDGFSNQPQHF. In nucleotides, the CDR3 is TGTGCCAGCAGTGACGGGTTCAGCAATCAGCCCCAGCATTTT.

This clone has a single count. The rearrangement links TRBV5-4 to TRBJ1-4; 8 nucleotides line up with TRBD1. The germline V gene encodes CDR1 SGHNT and CDR2 YYREEE (reference sequence). The trim removed 4 bases at V and 7 bases at J, leaving 3 bases unmatched. CDR3 size: 13 residues. CDR3 nucleotide sequence: TGTGCCAGCAGCGTAACAGGGGGTGAAAAACTGTTTTTT. Translation: CASSVTGGEKLFF.

V gene TRBV6-1 combines with J gene TRBJ1-5, with D maybe TRBD1 (5 bases). With 2 bases removed from V and 4 bases from J, the gap between germline ends came to 9 bases. CDR3 length: 14 residues. Germline V gene data show CDR1 as MNHNS and CDR2 as SASEGT. Written as DNA, the CDR3 is TGTGCCAGCAGTGAATCAGGGCAAAATCAGCCCCAGCATTTT. Translating gives CASSESGQNQPQHF.

This sequence joins TRBV5-8 and TRBJ2-5; D gene unclear. This CDR3 is built from 12 residues. Germline CDR1 and CDR2: SGHTS and YDEGEE. Trimming pared 0 bases from V and 4 bases from J, leaving 4 bases between. The CDR3 spells CASSLARETQYF. CDR3 DNA: TGTGCCAGCAGCTTGGCCAGAGAGACCCAGTACTTC. The full variable domain, with the rest looked up from reference TRBV5-8 and TRBJ2-5, is EAGVTQSPTHLIKTRGQQATLRCSPISGHTSVYWYQQALGLGLQFLLWYDEGEERNRGNFPPRFSGRQFPNYSSELNVNALELEDSALYLCASSLARETQYFGPGTRLLVL.

This chain's CDR3 is CASSLAGLRVGANVLTF. CDR3 in DNA: TGTGCCAGTAGTTTGGCGGGACTCCGGGTTGGGGCCAACGTCCTGACTTTC. V and J are TRBV19 and TRBJ2-6, with a possible D match to TRBD2 (6 bases). The CDR3 length is 17 residues. Germline V gene data show CDR1 as LNHDA and CDR2 as SQIVND (reference sequence). Between the trimmed V and J ends, which lost 5 bases and 3 bases, there was a span of 17 bases.

V and J are TRBV4-3 and TRBJ2-3, with TRBD2 identical over 9 bases. This CDR3 has 20 amino acids. Germline lookup yields CDR1 LGHNA and CDR2 YSLEER. V lost 0 bases and J lost 5; bases outside the gene matches: 18. The CDR3 DNA is TGCGCCAGCAGCCAAGAGTGGGGAAGCGGGAGGATGGGTATGGGAGATACGCAGTATTTT. Translation gives CASSQEWGSGRMGMGDTQYF.

The chain couples TRBV9 to TRBJ1-2; D is undetermined. Germline CDR1 and CDR2: SGDLS and YYNGEE. The CDR3 loop spans 13 amino acids. Trimming took 0 bases from V and 8 from J, leaving 11 bases between them. CDR3 sequence: CASSVAVGSGYTF. DNA of the CDR3: TGTGCCAGCAGCGTAGCGGTAGGGAGCGGCTACACCTTC.

The V gene is TRBV28, the J gene TRBJ2-4, with D perhaps matching TRBD1 (5 bases). V was clipped by 8 bases and J by 2 bases, with 13 bases between them. Germline loops: CDR1 MDHEN, CDR2 SYDVKM. This CDR3 spans 14 amino acids. CDR3: CASLAPGPKNIQYF. Here the CDR3 DNA reads TGTGCCAGCCTTGCTCCAGGGCCCAAAAACATTCAGTACTTC.

The rearrangement links TRBV5-1 to TRBJ2-5; 8 bases match TRBD2. V shed 4 bases, J shed 1 base, and the junction held 3 bases outside the gene matches. CDR1 is SGHRS, CDR2 YFSETQ, per germline. The CDR3 has 14 residues. In nucleotides, the CDR3 is TGCGCCAGCAGCCCGGGGGGGGGCCAAGAGACCCAGTACTTC. It codes for CASSPGGGQETQYF.

The rearrangement links TRBV6-2 or TRBV6-3 to TRBJ2-7, with a possible D match to TRBD1 (5 bases). V lost 0 bases and J lost 6, with 12 bases in between. CDR1 is MNHEY and CDR2 is SVGEGT in the germline V gene. This CDR3 is 14 amino acids long. The CDR3 sequence: CASSYSQGSREQYF. The CDR3 bases are TGTGCCAGCAGTTACTCCCAGGGTTCCCGCGAGCAGTACTTC.

The chain recombines TRBV19 with TRBJ2-7, with 7 nucleotides matching TRBD2. Germline lookup yields CDR1 LNHDA and CDR2 SQIVND (reference sequence). The CDR3 length is 14 residues. Unmatched junction bases numbered 9, after V lost 5 bases and J lost 5 bases. CDR3 in DNA: TGTGCCAGTAGTGACGTAGCGGGTCCCAACGAGCAGTACTTC. Its translation is CASSDVAGPNEQYF.

V gene TRBV7-2 combines with J gene TRBJ1-5; D not resolved. There are 13 residues in the CDR3. Germline CDR1 SGHTA, CDR2 FQGNSA. V lost 4 bases to trimming and J lost 4 bases, with 8 bases between them. In DNA form, the CDR3 reads TGTGCCAGCAGCTCTCGGGGTAATCAGCCCCAGCATTTT. It specifies CASSSRGNQPQHF.

This clone was seen only once. This chain connects TRBV7-2 to TRBJ2-3; 8 nucleotides agree with TRBD2. J was trimmed by 5 bases and V by 5 bases; bases with no gene match: 12. CDR3 length: 16 amino acids. Germline values: CDR1 SGHTA, CDR2 FQGNSA. CDR3 amino acids: CASSPGVAGQRDTQYF. The DNA of the CDR3 is TGTGCCAGCAGCCCTGGGGTAGCGGGACAAAGAGATACGCAGTATTTT. The full variable domain, in which reference TRBV7-2 and TRBJ2-3 provide the parts outside the CDR3, is GAGVSQSPSNKVTEKGKDVELRCDPISGHTALYWYRQSLGQGLEFLIYFQGNSAPDKSGLPSDRFSAERTGGSVSTLTIQRTQQEDSAVYLCASSPGVAGQRDTQYFGPGTRLTVL.